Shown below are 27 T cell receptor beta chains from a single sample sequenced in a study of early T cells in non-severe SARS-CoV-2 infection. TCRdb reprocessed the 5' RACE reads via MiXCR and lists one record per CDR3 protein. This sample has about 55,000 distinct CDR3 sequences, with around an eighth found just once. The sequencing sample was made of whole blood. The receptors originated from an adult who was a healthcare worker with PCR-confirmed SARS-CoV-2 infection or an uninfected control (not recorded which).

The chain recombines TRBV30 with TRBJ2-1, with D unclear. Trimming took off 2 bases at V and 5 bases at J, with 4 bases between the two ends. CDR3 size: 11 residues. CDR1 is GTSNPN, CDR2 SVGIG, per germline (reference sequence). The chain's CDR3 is CAWSRDNEQFF. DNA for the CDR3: TGTGCCTGGAGTCGGGACAATGAGCAGTTCTTC.

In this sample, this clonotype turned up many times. Here the CDR3 DNA reads TGCAGCGTTGATTCCCAGATACAGGGGATAGTCAAGACCCAGTACTTC. Translating it yields CSVDSQIQGIVKTQYF. V gene TRBV29-1 combines with J gene TRBJ2-5; 7 nucleotides align to TRBD1. After removal of 3 bases from V and 6 bases from J, the junction contained 16 bases not matched to a gene. Germline CDR1 SQVTM, CDR2 ANQGSEA. The CDR3 spans 16 residues.

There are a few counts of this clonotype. CDR3 coding DNA: TGCGCCAGCAGCTTGGTCCTAGTTTCCACAGATACGCAGTATTTT. This gives the protein CASSLVLVSTDTQYF. The J gene is TRBJ2-3, the V gene TRBV5-1; D not resolved. Trimming pared 0 bases from V and 2 bases from J, leaving 10 bases between. Germline-derived CDR1 and CDR2 are SGHRS and YFSETQ. The CDR3 spans 15 residues.

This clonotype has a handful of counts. The CDR3 is CASSYATGGSTGELFF. The CDR3 region has the DNA TGTGCCAGCAGTTACGCGACAGGGGGCTCCACCGGGGAGCTGTTTTTT. V usage is TRBV6-5 and J usage is TRBJ2-2; 10 bases are a match to TRBD1. Germline CDR1 reads MNHEY; CDR2 reads SVGAGI. V trimming: 2 bases; J trimming: 4 bases; junction bases outside the gene matches: 4. This CDR3 is built from 16 residues.

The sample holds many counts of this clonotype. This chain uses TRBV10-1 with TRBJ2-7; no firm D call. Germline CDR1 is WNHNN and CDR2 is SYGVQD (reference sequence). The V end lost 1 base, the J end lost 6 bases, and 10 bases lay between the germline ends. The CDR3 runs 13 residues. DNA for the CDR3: TGCGCCAGCAGTGAGTTGATCCCTGGCGAGCAGTACTTC. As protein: CASSELIPGEQYF.

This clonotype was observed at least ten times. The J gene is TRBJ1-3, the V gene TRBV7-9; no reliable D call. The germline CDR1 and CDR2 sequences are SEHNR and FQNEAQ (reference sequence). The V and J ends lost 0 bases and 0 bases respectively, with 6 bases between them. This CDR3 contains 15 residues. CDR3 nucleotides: TGTGCCAGCAGCTTAGCGTGGCCCTCTGGAAACACCATATATTTT. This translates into CASSLAWPSGNTIYF.

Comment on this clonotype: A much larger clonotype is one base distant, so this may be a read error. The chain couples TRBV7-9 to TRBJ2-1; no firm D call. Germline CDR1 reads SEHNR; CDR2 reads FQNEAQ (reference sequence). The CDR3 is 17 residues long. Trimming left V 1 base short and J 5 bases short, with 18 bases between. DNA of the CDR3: TGTGCCAGCAGCTTAGAGCTAAAGCCTGACACAGACAATGAGCAGTTCTTC. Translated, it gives CASSLELKPDTDNEQFF.

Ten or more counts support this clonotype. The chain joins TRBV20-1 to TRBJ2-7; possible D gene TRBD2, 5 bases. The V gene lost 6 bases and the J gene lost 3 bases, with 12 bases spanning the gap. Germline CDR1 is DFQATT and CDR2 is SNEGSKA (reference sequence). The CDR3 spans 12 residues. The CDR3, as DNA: TGCAGTGCCGGCGGGCCAAACTACGAGCAGTACTTC. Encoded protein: CSAGGPNYEQYF.

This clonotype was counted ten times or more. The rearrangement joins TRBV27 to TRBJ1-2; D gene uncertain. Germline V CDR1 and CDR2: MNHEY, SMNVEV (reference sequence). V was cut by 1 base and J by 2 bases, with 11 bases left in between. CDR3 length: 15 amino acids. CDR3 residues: CASSLYTYGNYGYTF. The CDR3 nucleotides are TGTGCCAGCAGTTTATATACATACGGGAACTATGGCTACACCTTC.

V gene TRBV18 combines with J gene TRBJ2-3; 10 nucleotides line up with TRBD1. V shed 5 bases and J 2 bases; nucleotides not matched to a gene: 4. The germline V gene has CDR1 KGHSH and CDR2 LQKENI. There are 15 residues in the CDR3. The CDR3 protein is CASSIGQGVTDTQYF. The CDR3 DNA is TGTGCCAGCTCAATCGGACAGGGGGTCACAGATACGCAGTATTTT.

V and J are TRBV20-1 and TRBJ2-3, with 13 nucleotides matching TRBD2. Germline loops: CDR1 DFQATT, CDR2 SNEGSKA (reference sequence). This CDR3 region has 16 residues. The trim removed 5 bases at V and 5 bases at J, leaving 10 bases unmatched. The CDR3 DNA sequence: TGCAGTGCTCATCCTACTAGCGGGGGGGCGATAGATACGCAGTATTTT. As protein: CSAHPTSGGAIDTQYF.

CDR3 region: CASGRVGNEKLFF. The CDR3 coding sequence is TGTGCCAGCGGGCGGGTCGGTAATGAAAAACTGTTTTTT. The chain couples TRBV7-9 to TRBJ1-4; unclear D gene. The germline V and J ends were trimmed by 8 bases and 4 bases, with 11 bases remaining between them. The CDR3 is made up of 13 amino acids. Germline assignment: CDR1 SEHNR and CDR2 FQNEAQ (reference sequence).

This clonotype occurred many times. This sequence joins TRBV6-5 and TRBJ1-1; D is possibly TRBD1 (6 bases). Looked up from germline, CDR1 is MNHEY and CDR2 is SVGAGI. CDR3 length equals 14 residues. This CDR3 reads CAGSYRQGSTEAFF. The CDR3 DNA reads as TGTGCTGGCAGTTATCGGCAGGGGAGCACTGAAGCTTTCTTT.

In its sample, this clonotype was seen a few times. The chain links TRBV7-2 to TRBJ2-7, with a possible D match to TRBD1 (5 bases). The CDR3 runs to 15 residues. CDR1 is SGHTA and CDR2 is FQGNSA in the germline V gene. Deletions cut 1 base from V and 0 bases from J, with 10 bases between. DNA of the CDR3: TGTGCCAGCAGCTTAGACGCAGGGCTCTCCTACGAGCAGTACTTC. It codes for CASSLDAGLSYEQYF. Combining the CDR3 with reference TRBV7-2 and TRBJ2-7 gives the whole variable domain GAGVSQSPSNKVTEKGKDVELRCDPISGHTALYWYRQSLGQGLEFLIYFQGNSAPDKSGLPSDRFSAERTGGSVSTLTIQRTQQEDSAVYLCASSLDAGLSYEQYFGPGTRLTVT.

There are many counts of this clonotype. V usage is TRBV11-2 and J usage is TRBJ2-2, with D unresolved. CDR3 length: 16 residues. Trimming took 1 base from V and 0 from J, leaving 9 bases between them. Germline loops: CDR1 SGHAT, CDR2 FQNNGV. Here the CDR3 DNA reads TGTGCCAGCAGCTTAGTAGGTGGGGCGAACACCGGGGAGCTGTTTTTT. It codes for CASSLVGGANTGELFF.

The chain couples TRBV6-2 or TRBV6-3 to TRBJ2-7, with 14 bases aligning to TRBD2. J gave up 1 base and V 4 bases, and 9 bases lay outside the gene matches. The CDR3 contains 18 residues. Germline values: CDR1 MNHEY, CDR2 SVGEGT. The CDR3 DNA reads TGTGCCAGCAGTTCGGTGACTAGCGGGGGGGCCAGTTCCTACGAGCAGTACTTC. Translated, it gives CASSSVTSGGASSYEQYF.

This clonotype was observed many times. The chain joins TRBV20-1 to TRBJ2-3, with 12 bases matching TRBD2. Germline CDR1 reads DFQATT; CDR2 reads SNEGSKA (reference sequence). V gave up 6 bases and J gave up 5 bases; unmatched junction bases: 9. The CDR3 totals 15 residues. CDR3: CSAKRLAGAQDTQYF. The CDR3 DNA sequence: TGCAGTGCAAAAAGACTAGCGGGGGCCCAAGATACGCAGTATTTT.

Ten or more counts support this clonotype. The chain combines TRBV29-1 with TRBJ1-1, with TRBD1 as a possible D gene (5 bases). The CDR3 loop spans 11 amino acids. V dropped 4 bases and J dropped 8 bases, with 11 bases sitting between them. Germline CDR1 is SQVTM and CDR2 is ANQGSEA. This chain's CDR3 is CSVAPGLEAFF. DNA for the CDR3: TGCAGCGTTGCCCCGGGACTAGAAGCTTTCTTT.

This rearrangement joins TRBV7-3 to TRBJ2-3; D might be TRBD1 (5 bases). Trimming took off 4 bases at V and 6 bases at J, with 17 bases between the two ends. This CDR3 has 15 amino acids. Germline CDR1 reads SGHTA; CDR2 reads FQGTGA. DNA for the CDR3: TGTGCCAGCAGCTCCTTGGGGCGCGGATTGGATACGCAGTATTTT. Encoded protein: CASSSLGRGLDTQYF. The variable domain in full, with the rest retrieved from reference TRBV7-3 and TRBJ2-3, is GAGVSQTPSNKVTEKGKYVELRCDPISGHTALYWYRQSLGQGPEFLIYFQGTGAADDSGLPNDRFFAVRPEGSVSTLKIQRTERGDSAVYLCASSSLGRGLDTQYFGPGTRLTVL.

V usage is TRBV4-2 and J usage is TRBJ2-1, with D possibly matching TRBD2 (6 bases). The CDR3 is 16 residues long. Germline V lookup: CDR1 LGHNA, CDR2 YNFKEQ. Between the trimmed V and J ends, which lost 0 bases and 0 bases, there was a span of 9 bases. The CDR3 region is CASSQELASSYNEQFF. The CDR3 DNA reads TGTGCCAGCAGCCAAGAACTAGCAAGCTCCTACAATGAGCAGTTCTTC.

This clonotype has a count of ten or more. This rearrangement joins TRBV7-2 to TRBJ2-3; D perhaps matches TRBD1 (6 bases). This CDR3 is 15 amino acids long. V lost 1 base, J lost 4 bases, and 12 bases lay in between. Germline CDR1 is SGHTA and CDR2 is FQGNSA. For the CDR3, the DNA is TGTGCCAGCAGCTTAGGGGGGCAGAAGGCAGATACGCAGTATTTT. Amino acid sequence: CASSLGGQKADTQYF.

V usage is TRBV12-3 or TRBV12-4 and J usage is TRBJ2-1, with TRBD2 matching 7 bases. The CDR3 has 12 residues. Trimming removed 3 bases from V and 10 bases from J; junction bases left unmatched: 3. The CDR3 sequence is CASSLGRDEQFF. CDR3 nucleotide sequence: TGTGCCAGCAGTTTGGGGAGGGACGAGCAGTTCTTC.

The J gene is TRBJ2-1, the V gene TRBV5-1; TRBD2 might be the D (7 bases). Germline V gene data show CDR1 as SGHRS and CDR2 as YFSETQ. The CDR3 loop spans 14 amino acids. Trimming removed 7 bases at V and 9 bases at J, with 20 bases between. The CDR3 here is CASAAGEGRGEQFF. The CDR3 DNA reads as TGCGCCAGCGCCGCAGGGGAGGGGAGGGGTGAGCAGTTCTTC.

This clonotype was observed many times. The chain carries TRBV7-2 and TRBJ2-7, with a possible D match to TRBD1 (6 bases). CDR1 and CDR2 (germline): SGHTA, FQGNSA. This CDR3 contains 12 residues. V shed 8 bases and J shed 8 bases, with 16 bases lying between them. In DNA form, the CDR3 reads TGTGCCAGCTCCAACCGACAGGAACAGCAGTACTTC. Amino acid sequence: CASSNRQEQQYF.

The CDR3 here is CASSLTAGAAYEQYF. For the CDR3, the DNA is TGTGCCAGCAGCTTGACGGCAGGGGCGGCCTACGAGCAGTACTTC. This chain uses TRBV5-6 with TRBJ2-7, with D possibly TRBD1 on 6 matching bases. The CDR3 totals 15 residues. Trimming cost V 1 base and J 2 bases, with 13 bases left between them. Germline values: CDR1 SGHDT, CDR2 YYEEEE.

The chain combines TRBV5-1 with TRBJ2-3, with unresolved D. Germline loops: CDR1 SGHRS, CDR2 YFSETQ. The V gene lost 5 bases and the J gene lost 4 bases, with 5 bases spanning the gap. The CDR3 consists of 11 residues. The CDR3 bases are TGCGCCAGCAGTCAATCAGATACGCAGTATTTT. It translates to CASSQSDTQYF.

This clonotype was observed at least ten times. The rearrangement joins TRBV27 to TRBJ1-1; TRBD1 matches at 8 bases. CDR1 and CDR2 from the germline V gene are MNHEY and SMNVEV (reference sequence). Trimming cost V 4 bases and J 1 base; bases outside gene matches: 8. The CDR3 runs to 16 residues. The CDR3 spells CASSSLTGVANTEAFF. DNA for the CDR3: TGTGCCAGCAGTTCTCTGACAGGGGTGGCGAACACTGAAGCTTTCTTT.